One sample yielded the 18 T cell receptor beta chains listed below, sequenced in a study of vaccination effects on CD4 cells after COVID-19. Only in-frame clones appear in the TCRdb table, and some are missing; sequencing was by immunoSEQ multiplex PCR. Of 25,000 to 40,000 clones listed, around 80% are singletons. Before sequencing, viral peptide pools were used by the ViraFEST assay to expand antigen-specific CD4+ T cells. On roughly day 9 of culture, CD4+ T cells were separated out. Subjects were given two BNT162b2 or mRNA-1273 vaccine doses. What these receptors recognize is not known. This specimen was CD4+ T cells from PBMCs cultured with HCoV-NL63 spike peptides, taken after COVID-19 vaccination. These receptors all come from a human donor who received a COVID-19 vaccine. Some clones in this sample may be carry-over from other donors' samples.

The CDR3 loop reads CASSVGRVGETQYF. The DNA for the CDR3 is TGTGCCAGCAGTGTAGGACGGGTTGGAGAGACCCAGTACTTC. This chain joins TRBV2 and TRBJ2-5; D is undetermined. This CDR3 contains 14 residues. CDR1 is SNHLY and CDR2 is FYNNEI in the germline V gene. V was shortened by 4 bases and J by 4 bases, with 13 bases between the two germline ends.

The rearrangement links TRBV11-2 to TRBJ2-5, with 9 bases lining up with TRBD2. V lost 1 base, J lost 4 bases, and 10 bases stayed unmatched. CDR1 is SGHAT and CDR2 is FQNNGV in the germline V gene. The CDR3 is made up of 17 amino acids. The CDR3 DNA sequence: TGTGCCAGCAGCTTAGCTGCGGGGGGGGCAGCGATAGAGACCCAGTACTTC. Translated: CASSLAAGGAAIETQYF.

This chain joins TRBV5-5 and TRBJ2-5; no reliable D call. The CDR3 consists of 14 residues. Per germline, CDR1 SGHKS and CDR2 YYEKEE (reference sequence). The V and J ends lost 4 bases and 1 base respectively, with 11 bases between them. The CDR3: CASSLELSQETQYF. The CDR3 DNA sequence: TGTGCCAGCAGCCTGGAGCTGAGCCAAGAGACCCAGTACTTC.

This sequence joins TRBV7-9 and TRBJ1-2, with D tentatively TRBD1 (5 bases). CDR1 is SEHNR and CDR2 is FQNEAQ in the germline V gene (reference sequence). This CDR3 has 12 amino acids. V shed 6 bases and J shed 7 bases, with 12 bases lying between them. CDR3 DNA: TGTGCCAGCAGTGGGGCAGGGTTTGGCTACACCTTC. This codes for CASSGAGFGYTF.

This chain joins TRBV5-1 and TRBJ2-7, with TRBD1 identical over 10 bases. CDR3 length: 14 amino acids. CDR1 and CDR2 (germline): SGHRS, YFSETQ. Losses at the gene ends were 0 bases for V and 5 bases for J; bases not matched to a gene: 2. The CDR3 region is CASSLAGTGDEQYV. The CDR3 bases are TGCGCCAGCAGCTTGGCGGGGACAGGGGACGAGCAGTACGTC.

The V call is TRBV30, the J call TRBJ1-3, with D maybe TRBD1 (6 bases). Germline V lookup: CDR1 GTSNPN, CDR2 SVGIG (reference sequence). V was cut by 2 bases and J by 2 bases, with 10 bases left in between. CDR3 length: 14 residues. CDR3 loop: CAWSQNRAGNTIYF. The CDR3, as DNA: TGTGCCTGGAGTCAAAACAGGGCTGGAAACACCATATATTTT. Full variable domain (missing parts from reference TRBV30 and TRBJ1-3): SQTIHQWPATLVQPVGSPLSLECTVEGTSNPNLYWYRQAAGRGLQLLFYSVGIGQISSEVPQNLSASRPQDRQFILSSKKLLLSDSGFYLCAWSQNRAGNTIYFGEGSWLTVV.

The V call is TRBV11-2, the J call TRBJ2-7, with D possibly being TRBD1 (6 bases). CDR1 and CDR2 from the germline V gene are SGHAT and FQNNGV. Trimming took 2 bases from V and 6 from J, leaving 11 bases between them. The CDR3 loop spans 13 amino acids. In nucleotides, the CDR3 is TGTGCCAGCAGCTTATTGGGGGCGTTCGAGCAGTACGTC. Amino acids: CASSLLGAFEQYV.

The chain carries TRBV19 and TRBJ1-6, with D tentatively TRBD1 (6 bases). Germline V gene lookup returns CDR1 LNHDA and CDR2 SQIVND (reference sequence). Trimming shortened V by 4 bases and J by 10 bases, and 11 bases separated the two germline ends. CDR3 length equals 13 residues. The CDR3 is CASSTQGFSPLHF. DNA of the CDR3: TGTGCCAGTAGTACACAGGGTTTCTCACCCCTCCACTTT.

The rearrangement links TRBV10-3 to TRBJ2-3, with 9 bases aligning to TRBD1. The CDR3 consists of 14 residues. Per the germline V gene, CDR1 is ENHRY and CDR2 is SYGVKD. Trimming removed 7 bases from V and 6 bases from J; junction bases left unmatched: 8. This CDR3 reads CAITETGGRDTQYF. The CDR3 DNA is TGTGCCATCACCGAGACAGGGGGAAGGGATACGCAGTATTTT.

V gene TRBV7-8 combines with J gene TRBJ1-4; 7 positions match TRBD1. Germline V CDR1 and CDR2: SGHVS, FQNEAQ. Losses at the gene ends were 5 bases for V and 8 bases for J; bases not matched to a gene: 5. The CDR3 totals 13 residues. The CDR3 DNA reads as TGTGCCAGCAGCCGGGGACAGACAGAAAAACTGTTTTTT. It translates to CASSRGQTEKLFF.

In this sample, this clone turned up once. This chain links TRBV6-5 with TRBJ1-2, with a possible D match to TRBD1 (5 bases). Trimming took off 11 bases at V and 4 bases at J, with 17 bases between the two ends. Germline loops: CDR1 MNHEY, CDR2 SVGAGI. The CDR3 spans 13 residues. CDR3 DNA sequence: TGTGCCGCCCGGCGAGGGGAAGGCTATGGCTACACCTTC. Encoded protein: CAARRGEGYGYTF.

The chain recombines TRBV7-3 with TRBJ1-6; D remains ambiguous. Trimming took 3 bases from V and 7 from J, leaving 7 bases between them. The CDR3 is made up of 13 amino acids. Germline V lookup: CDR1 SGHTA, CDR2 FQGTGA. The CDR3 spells CASSFSGNSPLHF. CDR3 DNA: TGTGCCAGCAGCTTCAGTGGAAATTCACCCCTCCACTTT.

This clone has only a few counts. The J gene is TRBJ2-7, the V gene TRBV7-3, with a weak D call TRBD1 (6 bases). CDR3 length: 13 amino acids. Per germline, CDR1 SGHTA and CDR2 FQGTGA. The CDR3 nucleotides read TGTGCCAGCAGCCTAACTGGGGGCGGGGAGCAGTACGTC. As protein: CASSLTGGGEQYV.

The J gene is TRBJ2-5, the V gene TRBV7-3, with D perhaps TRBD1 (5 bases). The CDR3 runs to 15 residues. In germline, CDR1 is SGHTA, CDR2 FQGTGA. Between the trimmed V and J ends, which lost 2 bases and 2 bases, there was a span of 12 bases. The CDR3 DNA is TGTGCCAGCAGCTTACTCGGCAGGGTGCAAGAGACCCAGTACTTC. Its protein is CASSLLGRVQETQYF. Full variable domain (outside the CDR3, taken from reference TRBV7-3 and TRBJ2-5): GAGVSQTPSNKVTEKGKYVELRCDPISGHTALYWYRQSLGQGPEFLIYFQGTGAADDSGLPNDRFFAVRPEGSVSTLKIQRTERGDSAVYLCASSLLGRVQETQYFGPGTRLLVL.

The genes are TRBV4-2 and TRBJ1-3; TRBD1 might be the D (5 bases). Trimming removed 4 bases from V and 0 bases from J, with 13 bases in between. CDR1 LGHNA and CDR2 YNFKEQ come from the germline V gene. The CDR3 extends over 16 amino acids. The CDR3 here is CASSLGAPTSGNTIYF. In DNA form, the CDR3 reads TGTGCCAGCAGCCTCGGGGCACCCACCTCTGGAAACACCATATATTTT.

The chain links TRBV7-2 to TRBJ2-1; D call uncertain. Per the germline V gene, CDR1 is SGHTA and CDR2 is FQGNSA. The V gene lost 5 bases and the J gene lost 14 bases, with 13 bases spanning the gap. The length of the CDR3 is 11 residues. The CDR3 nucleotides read TGTGCCAGCAGCACCCACGAGGTGAAGTTCTTC. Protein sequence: CASSTHEVKFF.

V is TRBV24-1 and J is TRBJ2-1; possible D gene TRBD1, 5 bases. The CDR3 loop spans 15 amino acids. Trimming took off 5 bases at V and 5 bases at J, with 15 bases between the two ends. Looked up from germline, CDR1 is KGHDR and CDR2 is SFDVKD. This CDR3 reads CATSVTRAVHNEQFF. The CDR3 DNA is TGTGCCACCAGTGTCACCAGGGCCGTCCACAATGAGCAGTTCTTC.

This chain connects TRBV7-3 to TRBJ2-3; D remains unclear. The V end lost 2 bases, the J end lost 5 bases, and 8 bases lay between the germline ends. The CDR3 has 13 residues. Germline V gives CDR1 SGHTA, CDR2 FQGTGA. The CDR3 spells CASSLVAVDTQYF. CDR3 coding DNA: TGTGCCAGCAGCTTAGTTGCGGTAGATACGCAGTATTTT.